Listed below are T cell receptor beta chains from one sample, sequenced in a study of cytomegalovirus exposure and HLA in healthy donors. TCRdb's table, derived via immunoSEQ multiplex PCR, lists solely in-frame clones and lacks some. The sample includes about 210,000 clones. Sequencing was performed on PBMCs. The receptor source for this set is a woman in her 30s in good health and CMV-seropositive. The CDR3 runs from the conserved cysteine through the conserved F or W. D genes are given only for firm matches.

CASSFQTPSTDTQYF	TGTGCCAGCAGCTTTCAGACTCCTAGCACAGATACGCAGTATTTT	TRBV5-5	TRBJ2-3	NA
CAWTPWTEIADTQYF	TGTGCCTGGACACCATGGACAGAAATAGCAGATACGCAGTATTTT	TRBV30	TRBJ2-3	NA
CATQGRVQETQYF	TGTGCCACCCAGGGAAGAGTACAAGAGACCCAGTACTTC	TRBV2	TRBJ2-5	NA
CASGSISGATQYF	TGTGCTAGTGGTTCGATTAGCGGAGCAACCCAGTACTTC	TRBV12-5	TRBJ2-5	NA
CASSPVAGTSGKNEQFF	TGCGCCAGCAGCCCTGTGGCCGGGACTAGCGGGAAAAATGAGCAGTTCTTC	TRBV4-1	TRBJ2-1	TRBD2
CASSDPRDSRNYGYTF	TGTGCCAGTAGTGATCCTCGGGACTCACGGAACTATGGCTACACCTTC	TRBV19	TRBJ1-2	NA
CASRLHNEGNEQFF	TGTGCCAGTAGGTTGCACAACGAGGGCAATGAGCAGTTCTTC	TRBV19	TRBJ2-1	NA
CASSFDRESSGYTF	TGTGCCAGCAGCTTCGACCGGGAATCTTCGGGCTACACCTTC	TRBV7-8	TRBJ1-2	NA
CAIQDSYNQPQHF	TGTGCCATTCAAGACAGTTACAATCAGCCCCAGCATTTT	TRBV28	TRBJ1-5	NA
CASSLDRGPGGYTF	TGCGCCAGCAGCTTGGACAGGGGGCCCGGTGGCTACACCTTC	TRBV5-1	TRBJ1-2	TRBD1
CASSLSGGGYTF	TGTGCCAGCAGTTTATCGGGGGGCGGCTACACCTTC	TRBV28	TRBJ1-2	NA
CASSYSSGFEQYF	TGTGCCAGCAGTTACTCTTCAGGGTTCGAGCAGTACTTC	TRBV6-5	TRBJ2-7	NA
CAITAGTDRSGNTIYF	TGTGCCATCACTGCCGGGACAGATCGCTCTGGAAACACCATATATTTT	TRBV30	TRBJ1-3	TRBD1
CAWSVSDSLNQPQHF	TGTGCCTGGAGTGTATCGGACAGTTTGAATCAGCCCCAGCATTTT	TRBV30	TRBJ1-5	NA
CASGITQGAVGYGYTF	TGCGCCAGCGGAATCACACAGGGGGCAGTTGGCTATGGCTACACCTTC	TRBV4-3	TRBJ1-2	TRBD1
CASSLDGQGIRGYTF	TGTGCCAGCAGCTTGGACGGACAGGGCATTCGGGGCTACACCTTC	TRBV7-9	TRBJ1-2	TRBD1
CASSEARLALSYEQYF	TGTGCCAGCAGTGAAGCGAGACTAGCGCTTTCCTACGAGCAGTACTTC	TRBV2	TRBJ2-7	TRBD2
CASSDPPGLADNEQFF	TGTGCCAGCAGTGACCCCCCGGGACTAGCGGACAATGAGCAGTTCTTC	TRBV6-1	TRBJ2-1	TRBD2
CASSQGDIGQPQHF	TGTGCCAGCAGCCAAGGGGACATAGGGCAGCCCCAGCATTTT	TRBV5-8	TRBJ1-5	NA
CASSHPERGGYTF	TGTGCCAGCAGTCATCCGGAGCGAGGGGGCTACACCTTC	TRBV28	TRBJ1-2	NA
CAWSVKAGGAYEQYF	TGTGCCTGGAGTGTAAAAGCGGGAGGCGCCTACGAGCAGTACTTC	TRBV30	TRBJ2-7	TRBD2
CASSEVVRQGGEKLFF	TGTGCCAGCAGTGAAGTCGTCCGGCAGGGAGGTGAAAAACTGTTTTTT	TRBV6-1	TRBJ1-4	NA
CASSRTNRDPGNTIYF	TGTGCCAGTAGTAGAACCAACAGGGACCCTGGAAACACCATATATTTT	TRBV19	TRBJ1-3	NA
CSVRPTNPYEQYF	TGCAGCGTTCGGCCCACTAACCCCTACGAGCAGTACTTC	TRBV29-1	TRBJ2-7	NA
CASSLSRPAGGSYEQYF	TGTGCCAGCAGTTTATCCCGTCCCGCCGGAGGATCCTACGAGCAGTACTTC	TRBV27	TRBJ2-7	NA
CASSDRRLNTEAFF	TGCGCCAGCAGTGATAGGCGGTTGAACACTGAAGCTTTCTTT	TRBV10-2	TRBJ1-1	NA
CASSLASGYGYTF	TGTGCCAGCAGCTTAGCTTCGGGCTATGGCTACACCTTC	TRBV7-8	TRBJ1-2	NA
CASSTGRRTYEQYF	TGTGCCAGCAGTACAGGACGGAGAACCTACGAGCAGTACTTC	TRBV6-5	TRBJ2-7	NA
CAISEPFQGSSGNTIYF	TGTGCCATCAGTGAGCCGTTCCAGGGCTCCTCTGGAAACACCATATATTTT	TRBV10-3	TRBJ1-3	NA
CASSPGQMNTEAFF	TGTGCCAGCAGCCCAGGACAGATGAACACTGAAGCTTTCTTT	TRBV6-5	TRBJ1-1	NA
CATAGGVNYEQYF	TGTGCCACAGCGGGGGGGGTCAACTACGAGCAGTACTTC	TRBV10-3	TRBJ2-7	TRBD2
CASTGTGTYEQYF	TGTGCCAGCACCGGGACAGGGACCTACGAGCAGTACTTC	TRBV6-1	TRBJ2-7	TRBD1
CASRQGRDEQFF	TGCGCCAGCCGACAGGGAAGGGACGAGCAGTTCTTC	TRBV5-1	TRBJ2-1	TRBD1
CASSDGTGLYNEQFF	TGCGCCAGCAGTGACGGGACAGGGCTGTACAATGAGCAGTTCTTC	TRBV10-1	TRBJ2-1	TRBD1
CASSLGQGRYEQYF	TGCGCCAGCAGCTTGGGACAGGGCAGATACGAGCAGTACTTC	TRBV5-1	TRBJ2-7	TRBD1
CASSLGDRGLSYEQYF	TGCGCCAGCAGCTTGGGCGACAGGGGGTTATCCTACGAGCAGTACTTC	TRBV5-1	TRBJ2-7	TRBD1
CASSPGTRRETQYF	TGCGCCAGCAGCCCAGGGACTCGTCGGGAGACCCAGTACTTC	TRBV5-1	TRBJ2-5	NA
CASSEGGMETF	TGTGCCAGCAGTGAAGGGGGCATGGAGACCTTC	TRBV25-1	TRBJ1-2	NA
CASSSRPGQGMNTEAFF	TGTGCCAGTAGTTCCCGTCCGGGACAGGGGATGAACACTGAAGCTTTCTTT	TRBV19	TRBJ1-1	TRBD1
CASSPSSDEQFF	TGTGCCAGCTCACCGTCTTCCGATGAGCAGTTCTTC	TRBV18	TRBJ2-1	NA
CASSLWAGVEQFF	TGTGCCAGCAGCTTGTGGGCAGGGGTCGAGCAGTTCTTC	TRBV5-6	TRBJ2-1	NA
CAWTLQGWNTEAFF	TGTGCCTGGACCCTACAGGGGTGGAACACTGAAGCTTTCTTT	TRBV30	TRBJ1-1	TRBD1
CASSLSGGEVIQPQHF	TGTGCCAGCAGCTTATCTGGGGGCGAAGTGATTCAGCCCCAGCATTTT	TRBV7-8	TRBJ1-5	NA
CASRTWVCNRDFGRYTEAFF	TGCGCCAGCAGGACCTGGGTATGCAACCGGGACTTCGGAAGGTACACTGAAGCTTTCTTT	TRBV23-1	TRBJ1-1	NA